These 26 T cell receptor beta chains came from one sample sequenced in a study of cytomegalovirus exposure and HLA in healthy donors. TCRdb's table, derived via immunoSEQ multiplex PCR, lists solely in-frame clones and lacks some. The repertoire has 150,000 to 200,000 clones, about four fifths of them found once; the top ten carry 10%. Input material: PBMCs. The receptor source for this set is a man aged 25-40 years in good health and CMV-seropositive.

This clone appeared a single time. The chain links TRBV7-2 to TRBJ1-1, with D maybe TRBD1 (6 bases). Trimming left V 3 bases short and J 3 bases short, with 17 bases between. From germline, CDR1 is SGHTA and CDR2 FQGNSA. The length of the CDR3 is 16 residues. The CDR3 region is CASSLSGVPGDTEAFF. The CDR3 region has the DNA TGTGCCAGCAGCTTGAGCGGGGTCCCAGGGGACACTGAAGCTTTCTTT.

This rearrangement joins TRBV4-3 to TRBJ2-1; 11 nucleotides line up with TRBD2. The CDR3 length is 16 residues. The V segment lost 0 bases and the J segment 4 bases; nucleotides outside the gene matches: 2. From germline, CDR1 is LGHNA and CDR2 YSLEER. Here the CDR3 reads CASSQDIAGGYNEQFF. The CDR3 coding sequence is TGCGCCAGCAGCCAAGATATAGCGGGGGGGTACAATGAGCAGTTCTTC.

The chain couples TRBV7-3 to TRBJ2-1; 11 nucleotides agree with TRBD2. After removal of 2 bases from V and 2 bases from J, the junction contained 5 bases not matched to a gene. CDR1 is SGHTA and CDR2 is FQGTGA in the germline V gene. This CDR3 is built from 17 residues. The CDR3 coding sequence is TGTGCCAGCAGCTTATCTCTAGCGGGGGGCGCCTACAATGAGCAGTTCTTC. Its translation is CASSLSLAGGAYNEQFF.

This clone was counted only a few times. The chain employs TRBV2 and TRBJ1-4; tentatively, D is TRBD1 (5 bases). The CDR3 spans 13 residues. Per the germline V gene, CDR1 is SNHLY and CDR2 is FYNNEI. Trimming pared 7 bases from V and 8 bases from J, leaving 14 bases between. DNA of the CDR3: TGTGCCAGCATGGGAGGGGATCTCGAAAAACTGTTTTTT. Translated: CASMGGDLEKLFF.

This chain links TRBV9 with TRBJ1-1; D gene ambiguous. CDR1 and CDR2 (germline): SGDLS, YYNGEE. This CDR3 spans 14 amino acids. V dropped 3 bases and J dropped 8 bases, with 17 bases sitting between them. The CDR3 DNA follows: TGTGCCAGCAGCGCCGAACTGACTGGACTGGAAGCTTTCTTT. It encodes CASSAELTGLEAFF.

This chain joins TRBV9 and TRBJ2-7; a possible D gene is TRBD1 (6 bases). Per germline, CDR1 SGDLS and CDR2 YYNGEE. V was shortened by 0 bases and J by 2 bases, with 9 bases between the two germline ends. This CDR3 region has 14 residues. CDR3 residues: CASSVGQDPYEQYF. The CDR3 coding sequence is TGTGCCAGCAGCGTAGGACAGGACCCCTACGAGCAGTACTTC.

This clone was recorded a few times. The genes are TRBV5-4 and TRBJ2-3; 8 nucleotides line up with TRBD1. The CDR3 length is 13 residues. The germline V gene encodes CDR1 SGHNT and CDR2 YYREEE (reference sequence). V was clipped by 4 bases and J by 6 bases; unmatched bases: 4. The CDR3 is CASSPQGADTQYF. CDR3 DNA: TGTGCCAGCAGCCCCCAGGGGGCGGATACGCAGTATTTT.

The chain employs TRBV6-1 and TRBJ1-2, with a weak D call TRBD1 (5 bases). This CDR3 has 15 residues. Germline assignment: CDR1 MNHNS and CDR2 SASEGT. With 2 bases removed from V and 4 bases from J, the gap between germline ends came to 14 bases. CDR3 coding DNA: TGTGCCAGCAGTGAATGGGGGGTCCCGACCTATGGCTACACCTTC. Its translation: CASSEWGVPTYGYTF.

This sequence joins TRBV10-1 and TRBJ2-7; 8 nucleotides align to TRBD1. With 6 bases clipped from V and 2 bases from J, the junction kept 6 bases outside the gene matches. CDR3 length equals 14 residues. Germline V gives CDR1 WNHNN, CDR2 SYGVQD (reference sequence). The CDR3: CASSRTGTAYEQYF. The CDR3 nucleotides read TGCGCCAGCAGCCGGACAGGGACAGCCTACGAGCAGTACTTC.

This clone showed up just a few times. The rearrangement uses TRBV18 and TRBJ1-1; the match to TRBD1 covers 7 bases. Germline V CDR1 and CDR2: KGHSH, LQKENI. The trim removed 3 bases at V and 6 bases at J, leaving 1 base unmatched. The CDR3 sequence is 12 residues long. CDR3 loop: CASSPGQSEAFF. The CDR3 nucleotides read TGTGCCAGCTCACCGGGACAGTCTGAAGCTTTCTTT.

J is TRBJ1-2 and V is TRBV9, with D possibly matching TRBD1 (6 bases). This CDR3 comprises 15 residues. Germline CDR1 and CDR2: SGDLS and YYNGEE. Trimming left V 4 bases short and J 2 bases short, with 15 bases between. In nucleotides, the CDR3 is TGTGCCAGCAGCCCGAGCGGGGGCCTAAACTATGGCTACACCTTC. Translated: CASSPSGGLNYGYTF.

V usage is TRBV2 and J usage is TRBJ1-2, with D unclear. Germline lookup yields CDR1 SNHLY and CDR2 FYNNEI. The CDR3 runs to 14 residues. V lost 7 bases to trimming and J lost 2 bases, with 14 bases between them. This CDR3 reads CASKQMAGNYGYTF. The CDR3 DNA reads TGTGCCAGCAAACAGATGGCTGGGAACTATGGCTACACCTTC.

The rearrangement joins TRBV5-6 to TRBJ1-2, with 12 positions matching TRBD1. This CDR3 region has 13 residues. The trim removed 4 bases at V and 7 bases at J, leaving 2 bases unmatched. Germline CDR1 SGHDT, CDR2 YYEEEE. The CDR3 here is CASSVGQGAGYTF. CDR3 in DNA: TGTGCCAGCAGCGTGGGACAGGGGGCTGGCTACACCTTC.

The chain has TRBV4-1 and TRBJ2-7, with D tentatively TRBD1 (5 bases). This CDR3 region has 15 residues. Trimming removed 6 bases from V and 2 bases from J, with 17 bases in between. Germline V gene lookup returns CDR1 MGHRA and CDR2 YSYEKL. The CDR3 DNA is TGCGCCAGCAGGTCACCCACAGGACCGCCCTACGAGCAGTACTTC. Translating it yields CASRSPTGPPYEQYF.

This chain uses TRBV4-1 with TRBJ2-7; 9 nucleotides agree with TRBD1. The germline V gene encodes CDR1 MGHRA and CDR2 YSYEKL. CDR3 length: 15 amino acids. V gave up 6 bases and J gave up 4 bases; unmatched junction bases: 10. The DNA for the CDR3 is TGCGCCAGCAGGATCGCCGGGACAGGGAGTTACGAGCAGTACTTC. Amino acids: CASRIAGTGSYEQYF.

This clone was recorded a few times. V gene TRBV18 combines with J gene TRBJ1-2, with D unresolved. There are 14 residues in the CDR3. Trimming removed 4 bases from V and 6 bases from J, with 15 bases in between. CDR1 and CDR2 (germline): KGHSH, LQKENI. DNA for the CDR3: TGTGCCAGCTCACGTGAAACAGACCCAAATGGCTACACCTTC. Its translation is CASSRETDPNGYTF.

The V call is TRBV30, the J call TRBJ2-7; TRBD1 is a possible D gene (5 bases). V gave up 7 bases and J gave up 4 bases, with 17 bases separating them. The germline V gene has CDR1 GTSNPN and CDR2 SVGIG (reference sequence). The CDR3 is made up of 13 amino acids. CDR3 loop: CALTTAQGYEQYF. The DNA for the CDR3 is TGTGCCTTGACGACGGCCCAGGGTTACGAGCAGTACTTC.

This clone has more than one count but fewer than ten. This CDR3 reads CASSLDGMNTEAFF. For the CDR3, the DNA is TGTGCCAGCAGCTTGGATGGCATGAACACTGAAGCTTTCTTT. This chain links TRBV5-5 with TRBJ1-1; D is uncertain. The CDR3 has 14 residues. V lost 0 bases to trimming and J lost 0 bases, with 6 bases between them. Germline V gene lookup returns CDR1 SGHKS and CDR2 YYEKEE (reference sequence).

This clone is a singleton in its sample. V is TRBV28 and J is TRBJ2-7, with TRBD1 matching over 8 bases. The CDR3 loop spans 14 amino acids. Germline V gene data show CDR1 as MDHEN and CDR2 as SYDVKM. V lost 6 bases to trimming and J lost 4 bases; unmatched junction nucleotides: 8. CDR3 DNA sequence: TGTGCCAGCAGCGGAGGACAGGGCGCGTACGAGCAGTACTTC. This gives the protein CASSGGQGAYEQYF.

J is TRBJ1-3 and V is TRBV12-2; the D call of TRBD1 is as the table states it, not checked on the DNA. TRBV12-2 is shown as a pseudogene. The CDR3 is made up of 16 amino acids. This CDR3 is CASRPPGQQSGNTIYF. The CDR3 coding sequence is TGTGCAAGTCGTCCTCCGGGACAGCAATCTGGAAACACCATATATTTT.

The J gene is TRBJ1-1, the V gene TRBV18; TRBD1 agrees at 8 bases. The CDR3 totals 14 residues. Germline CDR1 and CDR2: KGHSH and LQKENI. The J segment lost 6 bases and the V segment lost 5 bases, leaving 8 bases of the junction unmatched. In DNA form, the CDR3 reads TGTGCCAGCTCATCAGCCGCAGGGGGCTCTGAAGCTTTCTTT. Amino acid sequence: CASSSAAGGSEAFF.

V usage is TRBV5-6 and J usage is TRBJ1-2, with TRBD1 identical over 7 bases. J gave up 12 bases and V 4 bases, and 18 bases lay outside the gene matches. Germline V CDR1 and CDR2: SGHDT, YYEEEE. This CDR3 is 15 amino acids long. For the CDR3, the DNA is TGTGCCAGCAGCCCAAGCCTTCTCGACAGGGATGGGAACACCTTC. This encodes CASSPSLLDRDGNTF. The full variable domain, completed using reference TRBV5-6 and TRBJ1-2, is DAGVTQSPTHLIKTRGQQVTLRCSPKSGHDTVSWYQQALGQGPQFIFQYYEEEERQRGNFPDRFSGHQFPNYSSELNVNALLLGDSALYLCASSPSLLDRDGNTFGSGTRLTVV.

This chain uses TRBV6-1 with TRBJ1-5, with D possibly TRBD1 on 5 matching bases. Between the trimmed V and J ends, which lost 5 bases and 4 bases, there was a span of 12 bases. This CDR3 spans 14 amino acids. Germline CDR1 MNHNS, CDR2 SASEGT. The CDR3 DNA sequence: TGTGCCAGCAGTCCGCAGGGTTCTAATCAGCCCCAGCATTTT. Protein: CASSPQGSNQPQHF.

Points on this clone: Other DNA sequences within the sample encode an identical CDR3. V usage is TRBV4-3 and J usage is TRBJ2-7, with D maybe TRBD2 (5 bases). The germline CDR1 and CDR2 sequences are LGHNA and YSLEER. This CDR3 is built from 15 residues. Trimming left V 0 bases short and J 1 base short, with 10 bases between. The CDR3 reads CASSQDDRGSYEQYF. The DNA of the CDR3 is TGCGCCAGCAGCCAAGATGACCGGGGATCCTACGAGCAGTACTTC.

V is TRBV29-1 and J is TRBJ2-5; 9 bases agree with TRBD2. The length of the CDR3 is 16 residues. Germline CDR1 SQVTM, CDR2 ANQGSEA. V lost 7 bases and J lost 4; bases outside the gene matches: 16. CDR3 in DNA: TGCAGCGCTGACTATAGCGGGGGCCCCGCGGGAGAGACCCAGTACTTC. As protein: CSADYSGGPAGETQYF. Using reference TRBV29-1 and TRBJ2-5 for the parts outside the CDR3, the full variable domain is SAVISQKPSRDICQRGTSLTIQCQVDSQVTMMFWYRQQPGQSLTLIATANQGSEATYESGFVIDKFPISRPNLTFSTLTVSNMSPEDSSIYLCSADYSGGPAGETQYFGPGTRLLVL.

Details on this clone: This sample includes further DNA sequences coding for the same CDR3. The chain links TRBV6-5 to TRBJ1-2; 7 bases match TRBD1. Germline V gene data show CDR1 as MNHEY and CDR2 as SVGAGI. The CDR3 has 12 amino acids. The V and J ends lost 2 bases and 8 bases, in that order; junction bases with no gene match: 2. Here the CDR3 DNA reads TGTGCCAGCAGTTACAACAGGGGAGGCTACACCTTC. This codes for CASSYNRGGYTF.